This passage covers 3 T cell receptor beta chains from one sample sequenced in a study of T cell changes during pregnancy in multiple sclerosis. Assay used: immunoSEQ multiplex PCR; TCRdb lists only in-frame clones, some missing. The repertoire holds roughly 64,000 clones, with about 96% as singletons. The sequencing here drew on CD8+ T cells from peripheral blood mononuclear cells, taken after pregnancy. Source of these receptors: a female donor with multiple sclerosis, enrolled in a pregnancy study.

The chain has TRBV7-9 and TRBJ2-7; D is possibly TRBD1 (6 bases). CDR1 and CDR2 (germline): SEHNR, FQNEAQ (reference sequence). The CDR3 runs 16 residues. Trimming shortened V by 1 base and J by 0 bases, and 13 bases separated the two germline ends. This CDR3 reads CASSLEPGAPSYEQYF. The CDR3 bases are TGTGCCAGCAGCTTAGAGCCAGGGGCCCCCTCCTACGAGCAGTACTTC. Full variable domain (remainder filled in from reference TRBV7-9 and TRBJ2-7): DTGVSQNPRHKITKRGQNVTFRCDPISEHNRLYWYRQTLGQGPEFLTYFQNEAQLEKSRLLSDRFSAERPKGSFSTLEIQRTEQGDSAMYLCASSLEPGAPSYEQYFGPGTRLTVT.

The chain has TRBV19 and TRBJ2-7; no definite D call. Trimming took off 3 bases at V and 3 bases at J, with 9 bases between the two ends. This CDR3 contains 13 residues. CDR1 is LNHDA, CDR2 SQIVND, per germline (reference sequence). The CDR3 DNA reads TGTGCCAGTAGTATTATTCACGGCTACGAGCAGTACTTC. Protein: CASSIIHGYEQYF.

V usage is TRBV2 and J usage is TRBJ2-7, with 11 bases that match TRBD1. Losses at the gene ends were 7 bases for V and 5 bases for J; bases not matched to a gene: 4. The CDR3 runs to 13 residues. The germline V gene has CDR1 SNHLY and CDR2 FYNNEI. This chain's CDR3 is CASTGQGANEQYF. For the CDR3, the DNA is TGTGCCAGCACTGGACAGGGGGCCAACGAGCAGTACTTC.